Below, 27 T cell receptor beta chains from the same sample are listed, as sequenced in a study of beta chain features in type 1 diabetes. Expressed TCRB transcripts were sequenced, since all the RNA that had been isolated was reverse transcribed. Assay: immunoSEQ multiplex PCR; the TCRdb copy retains only in-frame clones and omits some. The repertoire holds 450,000 or so clones, with 10% to 12% as singletons. Specimen: naive CD4+ T cells from blood. These receptor sequences come from a woman between 18 and 29 years old in good health.

The gene calls are TRBV5-1 and TRBJ2-3; the D is unclear. This CDR3 is 15 amino acids long. Trimming left V 5 bases short and J 1 base short, with 14 bases between. Germline V lookup: CDR1 SGHRS, CDR2 YFSETQ. The CDR3 bases are TGCGCCAGCAGGGAATATCTCGCGGGCACAGATACGCAGTATTTT. Protein product: CASREYLAGTDTQYF.

The chain links TRBV5-4 to TRBJ2-3; 10 nucleotides agree with TRBD2. CDR3 size: 16 residues. Germline V gene data show CDR1 as SGHNT and CDR2 as YYREEE (reference sequence). V lost 0 bases to trimming and J lost 5 bases; unmatched junction nucleotides: 6. The CDR3 DNA reads TGTGCCAGCAGCTTGGTGGGGACTAGCGCCCTAGATACGCAGTATTTT. Protein product: CASSLVGTSALDTQYF.

This clone was seen more than once but under ten times. V gene TRBV7-6 combines with J gene TRBJ2-7, with D possibly being TRBD1 or TRBD2 (5 bases each). V lost 3 bases to trimming and J lost 1 base, with 7 bases between them. Germline V gene sequence: CDR1 SGHVS, CDR2 FNYEAQ. The CDR3 contains 13 residues. CDR3 bases: TGTGCCAGCAGCTTCAGGGAGTCCTACGAGCAGTACTTC. Its protein product is CASSFRESYEQYF.

The table lists this clone with a few counts. This chain links TRBV7-9 with TRBJ2-7; the D is unclear. Trimming cost V 5 bases and J 3 bases, with 14 bases left between them. Germline lookup yields CDR1 SEHNR and CDR2 FQNEAQ (reference sequence). CDR3 length equals 14 residues. CDR3 sequence reads: CASSGDIIVYEQYV. CDR3 nucleotides: TGTGCCAGCAGCGGGGATATTATCGTCTACGAGCAGTACGTC.

This clone showed up just a few times. The rearrangement links TRBV7-9 to TRBJ1-2; possible D gene TRBD1, 6 bases. This CDR3 has 15 residues. The V end was cut by 3 bases, the J end by 2 bases, with 13 bases between. From germline, CDR1 is SEHNR and CDR2 FQNEAQ (reference sequence). The CDR3 DNA sequence: TGTGCCAGCAGCTTGTCCCAGGGGCAGAACTATGGCTACACCTTC. This encodes CASSLSQGQNYGYTF.

The chain employs TRBV7-9 and TRBJ1-1, with D perhaps matching TRBD1 (5 bases). The germline V gene encodes CDR1 SEHNR and CDR2 FQNEAQ (reference sequence). The V gene lost 5 bases and the J gene lost 5 bases, with 15 bases spanning the gap. The CDR3 is 14 amino acids. The CDR3 here is CASSLQGAETEAFF. Here the CDR3 DNA reads TGTGCCAGCAGCCTCCAGGGCGCGGAGACTGAAGCTTTCTTT.

Worth noting for this clone: Other DNA sequences in the sample encode the same CDR3. The chain uses TRBV9 and TRBJ2-5, with TRBD2 matching 11 bases. CDR3 length: 14 amino acids. Germline-derived CDR1 and CDR2 are SGDLS and YYNGEE. V lost 2 bases and J lost 4; bases outside the gene matches: 1. The CDR3 DNA follows: TGTGCCAGCAGCGTTGGACTAGCGGGAGAGACCCAGTACTTC. This encodes CASSVGLAGETQYF.

This clone was picked up a small number of times. The chain employs TRBV15 and TRBJ1-6, with D unclear. Germline CDR1 and CDR2: LNHNV and YYDKDF (reference sequence). CDR3 length: 14 residues. V dropped 0 bases and J dropped 8 bases, with 8 bases sitting between them. The CDR3 sequence is CATSRDHSDSPLHF. CDR3 DNA sequence: TGTGCCACCAGCAGAGATCATTCTGATTCACCCCTCCACTTT.

This clone was recorded a few times. CDR3 sequence (DNA): TGTGCCAGCAGCTTACGAGGGGAGGGCGGCTACACCTTC. Translated, it gives CASSLRGEGGYTF. The chain has TRBV7-2 and TRBJ1-2, with D possibly TRBD1 on 5 matching bases. CDR1 and CDR2 from the germline V gene are SGHTA and FQGNSA. The germline V and J ends were trimmed by 2 bases and 8 bases, with 12 bases remaining between them. This CDR3 has 13 amino acids.

This chain connects TRBV7-6 to TRBJ2-7; possibly TRBD1 or TRBD2 for D (5 bases each). This CDR3 contains 12 residues. V lost 3 bases and J lost 7, with 10 bases in between. CDR1 and CDR2 from the germline V gene are SGHVS and FNYEAQ. The chain's CDR3 is CASSLGPGEQYV. The CDR3 DNA reads as TGTGCCAGCAGCTTGGGGCCGGGAGAGCAGTACGTC.

This clone was counted a few times. J is TRBJ2-3 and V is TRBV5-4; D is unclear. The germline V and J ends were trimmed by 1 base and 7 bases, with 4 bases remaining between them. The CDR3 covers 11 residues. Germline V gene data show CDR1 as SGHNT and CDR2 as YYREEE (reference sequence). CDR3 coding DNA: TGTGCCAGCAGCTTGTTAAATACGCAGTATTTT. Translation: CASSLLNTQYF.

This clone has a handful of counts. This rearrangement joins TRBV7-9 to TRBJ1-6; 8 bases align to TRBD1. The ends lost 3 bases at V and 10 bases at J; junction bases unmatched: 5. The CDR3 spans 14 residues. The germline V gene encodes CDR1 SEHNR and CDR2 FQNEAQ (reference sequence). CDR3 DNA: TGTGCCAGCAGCTTTCAGGGGGCAGACTCACCCCTCCACTTT. Translation gives CASSFQGADSPLHF. Combining the CDR3 with reference TRBV7-9 and TRBJ1-6 gives the whole variable domain DTGVSQNPRHKITKRGQNVTFRCDPISEHNRLYWYRQTLGQGPEFLTYFQNEAQLEKSRLLSDRFSAERPKGSFSTLEIQRTEQGDSAMYLCASSFQGADSPLHFGNGTRLTVT.

This chain connects TRBV5-4 to TRBJ2-3; the D is unclear. The CDR3 has 12 residues. V lost 2 bases and J lost 5, with 6 bases in between. Germline-derived CDR1 and CDR2 are SGHNT and YYREEE (reference sequence). The CDR3 is CASSFRVDTQYF. In DNA, the CDR3 is TGTGCCAGCAGCTTCCGCGTAGATACGCAGTATTTT.

With regard to this clone: Just one base apart from a much larger clone, this may be a read error. Other DNA sequences in this specimen translate into the identical CDR3. This rearrangement joins TRBV11-3 to TRBJ2-5, with D hard to call. The length of the CDR3 is 11 residues. V was cut by 3 bases and J by 4 bases, with 3 bases left in between. Germline V CDR1 and CDR2: SGHNT, YENEEA. CDR3 protein: CASSLVETQYF. CDR3 sequence (DNA): TGTGCCAGCAGCTTGGTAGAGACCCAGTACTTC.

The rearrangement joins TRBV10-3 to TRBJ2-5, with 11 bases aligning to TRBD2. This CDR3 region has 16 residues. V gave up 1 base and J gave up 7 bases; unmatched junction bases: 8. CDR1 is ENHRY and CDR2 is SYGVKD in the germline V gene. This CDR3 is CAISEWGLAEDVTQYF. The CDR3 nucleotides read TGTGCCATCAGTGAGTGGGGACTAGCGGAGGATGTGACCCAGTACTTC.

This chain connects TRBV30 to TRBJ1-4; unclear D gene. This CDR3 region has 15 residues. V lost 3 bases and J 12 bases, leaving 23 bases between the germline ends. CDR1 and CDR2 from the germline V gene are GTSNPN and SVGIG (reference sequence). The CDR3 protein is CAWRLAGKSIGELFF. The CDR3 DNA is TGTGCCTGGAGGTTAGCCGGGAAGTCAATCGGGGAACTGTTTTTT.

This clone has just a few counts. The chain is built from TRBV25-1 and TRBJ1-2; D gene ambiguous. Trimming shortened V by 2 bases and J by 6 bases, and 13 bases separated the two germline ends. Germline V gives CDR1 MGHDK, CDR2 SYGVNS. This CDR3 is 14 amino acids long. CDR3: CASSEGQILDGYTF. CDR3 bases: TGTGCCAGCAGTGAAGGCCAGATACTCGATGGCTACACCTTC.

A note on this clone: Other nucleotide sequences from this sample produce the same CDR3. V usage is TRBV28 and J usage is TRBJ2-7; D unclear. V was trimmed by 1 base and J by 0 bases, leaving 1 base between them. CDR1 and CDR2 (germline): MDHEN, SYDVKM. The CDR3 consists of 12 residues. In nucleotides, the CDR3 is TGTGCCAGCAGTTTATCCTCCTACGAGCAGTACGTC. This sequence encodes CASSLSSYEQYV.

As to this clone: A much larger clone lies one base from this, so it may be a read error. The same CDR3 arises from other DNA sequences in this sample as well. The V and J genes are TRBV9 and TRBJ2-1, with D perhaps TRBD1 or TRBD2 (6 bases each). This CDR3 contains 15 residues. V was clipped by 0 bases and J by 0 bases, with 7 bases between them. The V gene's germline CDR1 is SGDLS and CDR2 YYNGEE. The CDR3 DNA is TGTGCCAGCAGCGTAGAGGGGGGCTCCTACAATGAGCAGTTCTTC. This gives the protein CASSVEGGSYNEQFF.

About this clone itself: Other DNA sequences within the sample encode an identical CDR3. This chain uses TRBV29-1 with TRBJ2-3, with D tentatively TRBD1 (6 bases). Trimming cost V 3 bases and J 3 bases, with 7 bases left between them. CDR1 and CDR2 (germline): SQVTM, ANQGSEA. The CDR3 has 12 amino acids. The CDR3 DNA follows: TGCAGCGTTGACACAGGGACAGATACGCAGTATTTT. Residues: CSVDTGTDTQYF.

This chain uses TRBV18 with TRBJ2-1; 10 bases line up with TRBD2. V lost 6 bases and J lost 9; bases outside the gene matches: 11. Germline V gene lookup returns CDR1 KGHSH and CDR2 LQKENI. The CDR3 consists of 15 residues. The CDR3 is CASSPGTSVSGEQFF. The CDR3 bases are TGTGCCAGCTCGCCCGGGACTAGCGTCTCGGGTGAGCAGTTCTTC.

This clone was counted between two and nine times. The chain couples TRBV29-1 to TRBJ2-3; 8 positions agree with TRBD2. After removal of 3 bases from V and 6 bases from J, the junction contained 17 bases not matched to a gene. The CDR3 runs to 17 residues. Germline V lookup: CDR1 SQVTM, CDR2 ANQGSEA. The CDR3 region has the DNA TGCAGCGTTGATCTACCCCTGGGACTAGGATGGTTGGATACGCAGTATTTT. It yields the protein CSVDLPLGLGWLDTQYF.

The rearrangement uses TRBV11-2 and TRBJ2-1; D is unclear. Germline values: CDR1 SGHAT, CDR2 FQNNGV. V lost 1 base, J lost 0 bases, and 7 bases lay in between. There are 15 residues in the CDR3. DNA for the CDR3: TGTGCCAGCAGCTTAGTCGCTTTCTCCTACAATGAGCAGTTCTTC. It yields the protein CASSLVAFSYNEQFF.

This clone appeared a few times. This chain connects TRBV9 to TRBJ2-5; TRBD1 aligns across 8 bases. Germline CDR1 reads SGDLS; CDR2 reads YYNGEE. The J segment lost 5 bases and the V segment lost 4 bases, leaving 7 bases of the junction unmatched. CDR3 length: 14 residues. In DNA, the CDR3 is TGTGCCAGCAGCCCCCGACAGGGGACGGAGACCCAGTACTTC. This codes for CASSPRQGTETQYF.

Written as DNA, the CDR3 is TGCGCCAGCAGCCAAGATAGCAGGGGAATTAATGAAAAACTGTTTTTT. Its translation: CASSQDSRGINEKLFF. This rearrangement joins TRBV4-3 to TRBJ1-4; a possible D gene is TRBD1 (6 bases). Trimming pared 0 bases from V and 4 bases from J, leaving 12 bases between. Germline CDR1 reads LGHNA; CDR2 reads YSLEER. The CDR3 loop spans 16 amino acids.

Worth noting for this clone: Other DNA sequences in this specimen translate into the identical CDR3. V gene TRBV5-4 combines with J gene TRBJ2-5, with D unresolved. CDR1 is SGHNT, CDR2 YYREEE, per germline (reference sequence). Trimming stripped 0 bases from V and 2 bases from J, with 5 bases between. The CDR3 is 13 amino acids. This CDR3 is CASSLGQQETQYF. The DNA of the CDR3 is TGTGCCAGCAGCTTGGGCCAGCAAGAGACCCAGTACTTC. Complete variable domain (other parts from reference TRBV5-4 and TRBJ2-5): ETGVTQSPTHLIKTRGQQVTLRCSSQSGHNTVSWYQQALGQGPQFIFQYYREEENGRGNFPPRFSGLQFPNYSSELNVNALELDDSALYLCASSLGQQETQYFGPGTRLLVL.

This clone was found a few times. The chain couples TRBV29-1 to TRBJ2-5; TRBD1 matches 7 bases. This CDR3 comprises 12 residues. After removal of 5 bases from V and 4 bases from J, the junction contained 4 bases not matched to a gene. Germline V CDR1 and CDR2: SQVTM, ANQGSEA. This CDR3 is CSVYRGSETQYF. The CDR3 coding sequence is TGCAGCGTTTACAGGGGATCAGAGACCCAGTACTTC.